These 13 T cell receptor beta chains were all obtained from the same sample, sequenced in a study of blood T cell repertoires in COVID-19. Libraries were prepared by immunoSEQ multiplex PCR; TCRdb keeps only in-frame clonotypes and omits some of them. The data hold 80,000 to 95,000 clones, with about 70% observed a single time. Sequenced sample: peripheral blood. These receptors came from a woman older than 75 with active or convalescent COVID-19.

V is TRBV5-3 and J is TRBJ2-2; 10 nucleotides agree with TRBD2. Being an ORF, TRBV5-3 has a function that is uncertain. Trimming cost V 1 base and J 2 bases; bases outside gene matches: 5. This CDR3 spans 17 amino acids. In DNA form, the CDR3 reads TGTGCCAGAAGCTTGAAAAGCGGGGGGGACAACACCGGGGAGCTGTTTTTT. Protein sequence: CARSLKSGGDNTGELFF.

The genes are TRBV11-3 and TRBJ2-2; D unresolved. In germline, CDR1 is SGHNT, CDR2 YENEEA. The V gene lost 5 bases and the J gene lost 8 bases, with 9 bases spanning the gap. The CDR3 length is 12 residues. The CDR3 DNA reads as TGTGCCAGCAGCCGCCGTGAGGGGGAGCTGTTTTTT. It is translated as CASSRREGELFF.

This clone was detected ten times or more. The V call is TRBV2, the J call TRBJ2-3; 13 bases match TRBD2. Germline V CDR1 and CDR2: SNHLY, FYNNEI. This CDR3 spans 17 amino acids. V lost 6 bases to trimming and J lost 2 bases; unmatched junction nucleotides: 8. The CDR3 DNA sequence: TGTGCCAGCAGGGACCCGGGACTAGCGGGGAACACAGATACGCAGTATTTT. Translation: CASRDPGLAGNTDTQYF. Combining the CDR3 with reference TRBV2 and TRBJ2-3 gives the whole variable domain EPEVTQTPSHQVTQMGQEVILRCVPISNHLYFYWYRQILGQKVEFLVSFYNNEISEKSEIFDDQFSVERPDGSNFTLKIRSTKLEDSAMYFCASRDPGLAGNTDTQYFGPGTRLTVL.

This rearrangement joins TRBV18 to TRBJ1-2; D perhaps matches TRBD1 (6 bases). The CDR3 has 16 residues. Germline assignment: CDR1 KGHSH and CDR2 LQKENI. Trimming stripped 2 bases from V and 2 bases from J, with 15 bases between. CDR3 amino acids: CASSPLDGQINYGYTF. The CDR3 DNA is TGTGCCAGCTCACCATTAGATGGACAGATAAACTATGGCTACACCTTC.

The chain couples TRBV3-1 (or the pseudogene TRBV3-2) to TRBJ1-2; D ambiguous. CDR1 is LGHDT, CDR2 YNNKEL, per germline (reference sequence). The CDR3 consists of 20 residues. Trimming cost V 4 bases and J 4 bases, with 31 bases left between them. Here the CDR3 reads CASSRFPPFSLAPFSYGYTF. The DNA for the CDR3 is TGTGCCAGCAGCCGTTTCCCCCCCTTTTCTCTCGCGCCATTCTCCTATGGCTACACCTTC.

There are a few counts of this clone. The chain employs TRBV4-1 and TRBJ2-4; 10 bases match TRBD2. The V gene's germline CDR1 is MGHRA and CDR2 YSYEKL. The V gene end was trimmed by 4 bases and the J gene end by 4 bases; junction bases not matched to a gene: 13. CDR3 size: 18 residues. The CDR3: CASSLLIRLAGGKNIQYF. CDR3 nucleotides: TGCGCCAGCAGCCTCTTAATTCGACTAGCGGGTGGGAAAAACATTCAGTACTTC.

This chain's CDR3 is CASSSPGKESYGYTF. CDR3 in DNA: TGTGCCAGCAGCTCCCCGGGGAAGGAGAGCTATGGCTACACCTTC. This sequence joins TRBV7-2 and TRBJ1-2, with D unresolved. V shed 4 bases and J shed 4 bases, with 16 bases lying between them. Germline V gene data show CDR1 as SGHTA and CDR2 as FQGNSA. This CDR3 region has 15 residues. The full variable domain, completed using reference TRBV7-2 and TRBJ1-2, is GAGVSQSPSNKVTEKGKDVELRCDPISGHTALYWYRQSLGQGLEFLIYFQGNSAPDKSGLPSDRFSAERTGGSVSTLTIQRTQQEDSAVYLCASSSPGKESYGYTFGSGTRLTVV.

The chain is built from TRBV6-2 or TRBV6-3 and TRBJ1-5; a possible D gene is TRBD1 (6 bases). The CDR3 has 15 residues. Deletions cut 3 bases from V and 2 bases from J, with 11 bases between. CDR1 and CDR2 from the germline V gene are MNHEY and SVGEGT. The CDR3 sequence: CASSYQGIGNQPQHF. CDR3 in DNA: TGTGCCAGCAGTTATCAGGGGATAGGCAATCAGCCCCAGCATTTT.

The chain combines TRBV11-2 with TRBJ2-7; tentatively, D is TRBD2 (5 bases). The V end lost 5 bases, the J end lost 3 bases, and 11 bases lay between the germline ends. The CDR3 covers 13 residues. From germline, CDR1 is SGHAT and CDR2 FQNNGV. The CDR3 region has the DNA TGTGCCAGCAGCCCTCGGAGGATCTACGAGCAGTACTTC. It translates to CASSPRRIYEQYF.

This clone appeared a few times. The CDR3 nucleotides are TGTGCCAGCAGTTTAGTGACAGGGAATAATTCACCCCTCCACTTT. Translation: CASSLVTGNNSPLHF. The chain combines TRBV27 with TRBJ1-6; 7 bases align to TRBD1. The ends lost 2 bases at V and 5 bases at J; junction bases unmatched: 3. The V gene's germline CDR1 is MNHEY and CDR2 SMNVEV (reference sequence). The length of the CDR3 is 15 residues.

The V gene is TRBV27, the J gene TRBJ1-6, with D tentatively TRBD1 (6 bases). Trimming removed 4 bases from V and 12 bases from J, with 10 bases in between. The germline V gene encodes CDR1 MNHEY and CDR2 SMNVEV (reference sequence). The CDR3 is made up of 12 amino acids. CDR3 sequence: CASSWIGGPLHF. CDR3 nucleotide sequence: TGTGCCAGCAGTTGGATAGGGGGACCCCTCCACTTT.

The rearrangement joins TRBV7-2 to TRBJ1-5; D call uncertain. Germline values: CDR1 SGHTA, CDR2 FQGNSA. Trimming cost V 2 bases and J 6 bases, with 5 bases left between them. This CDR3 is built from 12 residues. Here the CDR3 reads CASSLPFQPQHF. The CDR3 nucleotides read TGTGCCAGCAGCTTACCGTTTCAGCCCCAGCATTTT.

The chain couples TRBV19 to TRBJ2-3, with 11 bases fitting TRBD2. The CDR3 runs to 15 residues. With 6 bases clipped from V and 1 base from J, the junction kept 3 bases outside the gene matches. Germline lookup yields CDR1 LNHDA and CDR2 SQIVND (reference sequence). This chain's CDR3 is CASSYSGGGTDTQYF. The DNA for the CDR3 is TGTGCCAGTAGCTATAGCGGGGGGGGCACAGATACGCAGTATTTT.